This T cell receptor (beta chain) was identified during a study of Tregs in tolerant kidney transplant recipients. Study findings and constraints: Validation in larger populations is needed because few patients were studied.

Unstimulated Tregs (CD4+CD25+CD127-) and CD4+CD25- non-Tregs were sorted from PBMCs. Turning to this clone: Its antigen remains unknown.

Using immunoSEQ multiplex PCR, the repertoire was profiled, and TCRdb retains in-frame clones only, with some absent. The sample includes some 65,000 clones, 84% of them seen just once. Sequenced: CD4+ T cells from blood. The sequence came from a human donor in good health.

The chain's CDR3 is CASSLEWDQPQHF. The CDR3 region has the DNA TGTGCCAGCAGCTTAGAATGGGATCAGCCCCAGCATTTT. This sequence joins TRBV11-3 and TRBJ1-5; D unclear. This CDR3 has 13 amino acids. Trimming shortened V by 0 bases and J by 5 bases, and 5 bases separated the two germline ends. In germline, CDR1 is SGHNT, CDR2 YENEEA.